This T cell receptor beta chain was obtained from a study of T cell repertoires in cytomegalovirus infection. On the study more broadly: The study used recently identified HLA-C-restricted and well-studied HLA-B-restricted CMV epitopes. Based on public TCR beta signatures, there were indications of CMV infection and of a matching HLA type.

This clonotype was observed a handful of times. Antigen: not known. Study results and limitations: The cumulative frequency of public TCR beta families identified carriers of CMV plus the relevant HLA. What dominated the ex vivo response were HLA-C-restricted CMV-specific TCR beta clonotypes.

TCRdb reanalysed the reads using MiXCR and keeps one entry per CDR3 protein. The sample yields roughly 120,000 distinct CDR3 sequences, about 30% seen once. Germline assignment: CDR1 MNHEY and CDR2 SVGAGI. The CDR3 is 15 amino acids. V shed 1 base and J shed 9 bases, with 16 bases lying between them. The sample was CD8+ T cells from cultured PBMCs, taken from culture after CMV antigen stimulation. The chain uses TRBV6-5 and TRBJ2-1, with D possibly being TRBD1 (6 bases). The source of this sequence is a human donor in good health (CMV status not recorded). Some clones in this sample may be carry-over from other donors' samples. CDR3 bases: TGTGCCAGCAGTTACTGGAGTCAGGGGATGGGTGAGCAGTTCTTC. Its protein product is CASSYWSQGMGEQFF.